This T cell receptor beta chain was identified in a study of vaccination effects on CD4 cells after COVID-19. On the study more broadly: Of the BNT162b2 and mRNA-1273 vaccines, participants received two doses of one or the other. Sampling occurred 16 days and one week pre-vaccination in a couple of convalescent patients. Overall study results and limits: Pronounced clonal contraction occurred in clones induced by infection and by vaccine late after vaccination.

The V gene end was trimmed by 4 bases and the J gene end by 6 bases; junction bases not matched to a gene: 7. Germline V gene sequence: CDR1 KGHSH, CDR2 LQKENI. The CDR3 has 14 residues. Clones were read by immunoSEQ multiplex PCR, and TCRdb kept only the in-frame ones, dropping some. This table has about 45,000 clones, approximately 77% appearing once. A note on this clone: The antigen remains undetermined.

Prior to sequencing, the ViraFEST assay stimulated PBMC with viral peptide pools, which expanded the antigen-specific CD4+ T cells. Once cultured for 9 to 11 days, the cells underwent separation to obtain CD4+ T cells. Between March and December 2020, the person had a SARS-CoV-2 infection that PCR confirmed. Days 3 and 7 were when half the medium was replaced with IL-2 medium. The sequences come from CD4+ T cells from PBMCs cultured with a peptide pool, collected before COVID-19 vaccination. The chain links TRBV18 to TRBJ1-2, with 8 bases aligning to TRBD1. This clonotype was obtained from a human donor who had a prior SARS-CoV-2 infection. In DNA, the CDR3 is TGTGCCAGCTCACAGGCAGGGGGCATGAATGGCTACACCTTC. Translated: CASSQAGGMNGYTF. Drawing the rest from reference TRBV18 and TRBJ1-2, the complete variable domain is NAGVMQNPRHLVRRRGQEARLRCSPMKGHSHVYWYRQLPEEGLKFMVYLQKENIIDESGMPKERFSAEFPKEGPSILRIQQVVRGDSAAYFCASSQAGGMNGYTFGSGTRLTVV.